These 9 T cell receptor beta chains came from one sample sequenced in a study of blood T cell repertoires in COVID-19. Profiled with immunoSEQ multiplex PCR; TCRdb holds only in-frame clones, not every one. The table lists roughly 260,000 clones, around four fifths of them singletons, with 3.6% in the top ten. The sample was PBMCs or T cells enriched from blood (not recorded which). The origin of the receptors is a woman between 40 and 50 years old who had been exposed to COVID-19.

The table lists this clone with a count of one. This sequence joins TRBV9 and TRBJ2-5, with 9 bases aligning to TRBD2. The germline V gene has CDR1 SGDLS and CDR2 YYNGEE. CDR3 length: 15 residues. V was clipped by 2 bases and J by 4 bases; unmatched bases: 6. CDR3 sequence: CASSVDSGGGETQYF. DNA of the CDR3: TGTGCCAGCAGCGTGGATAGCGGGGGAGGAGAGACCCAGTACTTC.

The CDR3 protein is CASITSGTGELFF. CDR3 nucleotides: TGTGCCAGCATCACTAGCGGAACCGGGGAGCTGTTTTTT. V usage is TRBV6-5 and J usage is TRBJ2-2; 8 bases agree with TRBD2. Germline loops: CDR1 MNHEY, CDR2 SVGAGI. The CDR3 is 13 residues long. V dropped 7 bases and J dropped 5; count of bases not matched to a gene: 3.

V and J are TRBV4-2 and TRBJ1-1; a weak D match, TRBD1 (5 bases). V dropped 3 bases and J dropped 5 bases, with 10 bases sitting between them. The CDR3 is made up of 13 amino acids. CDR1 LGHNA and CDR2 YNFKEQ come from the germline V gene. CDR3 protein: CASSHGHLTEAFF. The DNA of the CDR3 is TGTGCCAGCAGCCACGGACACCTAACTGAAGCTTTCTTT.

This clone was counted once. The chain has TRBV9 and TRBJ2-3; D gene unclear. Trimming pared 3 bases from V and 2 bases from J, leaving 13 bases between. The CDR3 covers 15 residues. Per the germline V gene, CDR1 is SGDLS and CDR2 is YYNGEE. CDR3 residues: CASSAALPITDTQYF. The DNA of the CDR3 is TGTGCCAGCAGCGCCGCGTTACCTATCACAGATACGCAGTATTTT.

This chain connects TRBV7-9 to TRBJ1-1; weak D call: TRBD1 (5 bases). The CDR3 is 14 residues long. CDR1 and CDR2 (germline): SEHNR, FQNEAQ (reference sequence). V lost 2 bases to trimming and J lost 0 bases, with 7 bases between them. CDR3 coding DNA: TGTGCCAGCAGCTTACCGGGGGTGAACACTGAAGCTTTCTTT. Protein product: CASSLPGVNTEAFF.

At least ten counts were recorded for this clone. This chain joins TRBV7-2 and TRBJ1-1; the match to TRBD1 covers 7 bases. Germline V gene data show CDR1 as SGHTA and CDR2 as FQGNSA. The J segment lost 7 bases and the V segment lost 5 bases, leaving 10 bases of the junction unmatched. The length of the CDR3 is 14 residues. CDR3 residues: CASSPRTGDREAFF. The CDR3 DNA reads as TGTGCCAGCAGCCCCCGGACAGGCGACCGTGAAGCTTTCTTT.

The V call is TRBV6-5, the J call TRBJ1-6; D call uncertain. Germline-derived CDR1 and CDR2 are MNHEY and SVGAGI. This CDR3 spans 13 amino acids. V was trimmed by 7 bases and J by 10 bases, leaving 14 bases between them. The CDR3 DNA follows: TGTGCCAGCATAGCGGTGATTGACTCACCCCTCCACTTT. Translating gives CASIAVIDSPLHF.

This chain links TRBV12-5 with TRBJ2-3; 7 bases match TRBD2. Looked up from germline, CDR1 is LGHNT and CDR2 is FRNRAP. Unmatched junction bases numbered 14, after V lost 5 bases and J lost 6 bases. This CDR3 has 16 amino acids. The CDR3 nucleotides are TGTGCTAGTGGTAGTCCTAGCGGAAGCCCGGTTGATACGCAGTATTTT. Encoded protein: CASGSPSGSPVDTQYF.

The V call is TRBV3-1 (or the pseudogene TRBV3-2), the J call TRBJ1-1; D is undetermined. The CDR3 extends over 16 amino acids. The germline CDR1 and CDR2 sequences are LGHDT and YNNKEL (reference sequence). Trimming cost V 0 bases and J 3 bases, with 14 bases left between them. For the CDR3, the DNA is TGTGCCAGCAGCCAAGATCGGGAGGGCTGGGACACTGAAGCTTTCTTT. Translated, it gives CASSQDREGWDTEAFF.